The clone carrying this TCR beta chain showed up just once. The record originates from a study of blood T cell repertoires in COVID-19. TCRdb's copy holds only in-frame clones and misses some; the assay was immunoSEQ multiplex PCR. The data hold about 480,000 clones, with around 89% observed a single time. The sequence was collected from a woman aged 25-40 years with acute or convalescent COVID-19. The specimen sequenced was peripheral blood.

This CDR3 reads CASSVESGGNQETQYF. The CDR3 DNA reads as TGTGCCAGCAGCGTAGAGTCGGGGGGGAATCAAGAGACCCAGTACTTC. This rearrangement joins TRBV9 to TRBJ2-5; TRBD2 aligns across 8 bases. J was trimmed by 2 bases and V by 0 bases; bases with no gene match: 6. CDR1 and CDR2 from the germline V gene are SGDLS and YYNGEE. The length of the CDR3 is 16 residues.